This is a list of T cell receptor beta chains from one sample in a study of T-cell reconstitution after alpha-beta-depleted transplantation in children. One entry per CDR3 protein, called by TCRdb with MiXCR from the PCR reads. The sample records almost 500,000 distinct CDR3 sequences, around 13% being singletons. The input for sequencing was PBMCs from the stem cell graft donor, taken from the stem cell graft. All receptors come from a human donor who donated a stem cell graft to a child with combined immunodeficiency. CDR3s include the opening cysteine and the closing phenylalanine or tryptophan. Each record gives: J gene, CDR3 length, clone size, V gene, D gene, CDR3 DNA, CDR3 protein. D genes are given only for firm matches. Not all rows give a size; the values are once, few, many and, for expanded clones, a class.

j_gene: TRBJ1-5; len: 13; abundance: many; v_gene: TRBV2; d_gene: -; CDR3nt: TGTGCCAGCAGTGTAGGGGAAGAGGGGGCCCAGCATTTT; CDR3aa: CASSVGEEGAQHF
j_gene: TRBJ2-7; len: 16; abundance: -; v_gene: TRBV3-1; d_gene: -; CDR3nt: TGTGCCAGCAGCCAAGGAGGAGCCCAGAGCTCCTACGAGCAGTACTTC; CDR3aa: CASSQGGAQSSYEQYF
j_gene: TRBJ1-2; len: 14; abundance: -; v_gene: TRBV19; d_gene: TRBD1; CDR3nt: TGTGCCAGTAGTCCTCAGGGGGCGCGGTATGGCTACACCTTC; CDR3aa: CASSPQGARYGYTF
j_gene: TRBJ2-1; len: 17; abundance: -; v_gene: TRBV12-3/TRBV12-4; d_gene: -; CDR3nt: TGTGCCAGCAGTTTTGTTCCTAGCGCACCGAGGAACAATGAGCAGTTCTTC; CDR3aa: CASSFVPSAPRNNEQFF
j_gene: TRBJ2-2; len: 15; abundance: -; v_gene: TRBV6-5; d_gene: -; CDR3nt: TGTGCCAGCAGTTACTCGAAGGGGGGCTCCGGGGAGCTGTTTTTT; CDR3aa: CASSYSKGGSGELFF
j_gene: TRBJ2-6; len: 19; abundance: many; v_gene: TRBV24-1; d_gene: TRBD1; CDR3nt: TGTGCCACCAGTGACCCCGGGACAGGGGATGTCACTGGGGCCAACGTCCTGACTTTC; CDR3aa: CATSDPGTGDVTGANVLTF
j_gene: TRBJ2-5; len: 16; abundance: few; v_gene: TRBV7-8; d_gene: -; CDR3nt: TGTGCCAGCAGCTTAGATTTTAACGGACCGGGTGAGACCCAGTACTTC; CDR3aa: CASSLDFNGPGETQYF
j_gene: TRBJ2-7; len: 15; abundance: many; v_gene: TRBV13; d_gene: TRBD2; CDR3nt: TGTGCCAGCAGCCCCCCTAGCTTGCGGGGGTACGAGCAGTACTTC; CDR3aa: CASSPPSLRGYEQYF
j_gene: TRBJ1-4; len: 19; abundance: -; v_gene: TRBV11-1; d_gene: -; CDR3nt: TGTGCCAGCAGCTTGAGTATTTGGACAGACTTAACAACTAATGAAAAACTGTTTTTT; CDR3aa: CASSLSIWTDLTTNEKLFF
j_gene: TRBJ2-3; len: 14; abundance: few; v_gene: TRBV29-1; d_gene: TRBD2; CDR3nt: TGCAGCGCGACAAGCGGGAGTGTGGGAGATACGCAGTATTTT; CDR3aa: CSATSGSVGDTQYF
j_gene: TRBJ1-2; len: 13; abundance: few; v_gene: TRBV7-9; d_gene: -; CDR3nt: TGTGCCAGCAGCTTACAATCCGTCTATGGCTACACCTTC; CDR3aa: CASSLQSVYGYTF
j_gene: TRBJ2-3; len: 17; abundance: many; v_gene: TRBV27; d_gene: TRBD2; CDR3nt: TGTGCCAGCAGTTTCCGACTAGCGGGAGAGTTCACAGATACGCAGTATTTT; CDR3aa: CASSFRLAGEFTDTQYF
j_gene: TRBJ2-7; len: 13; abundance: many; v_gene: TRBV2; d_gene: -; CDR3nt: TGTGCCAGCAGGGGCACAGGGCGCTACGAGCAGTACTTC; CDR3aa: CASRGTGRYEQYF
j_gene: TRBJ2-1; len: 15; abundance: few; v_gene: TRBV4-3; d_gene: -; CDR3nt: TGCGCCAGCAGCCAACGAGCGGACTCCTACAATGAGCAGTTCTTC; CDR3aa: CASSQRADSYNEQFF
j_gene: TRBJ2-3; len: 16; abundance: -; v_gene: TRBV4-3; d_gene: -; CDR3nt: TGCGCCAGCAGCCAAGAGGGCGTCGGGGGCACAGATACGCAGTATTTT; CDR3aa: CASSQEGVGGTDTQYF